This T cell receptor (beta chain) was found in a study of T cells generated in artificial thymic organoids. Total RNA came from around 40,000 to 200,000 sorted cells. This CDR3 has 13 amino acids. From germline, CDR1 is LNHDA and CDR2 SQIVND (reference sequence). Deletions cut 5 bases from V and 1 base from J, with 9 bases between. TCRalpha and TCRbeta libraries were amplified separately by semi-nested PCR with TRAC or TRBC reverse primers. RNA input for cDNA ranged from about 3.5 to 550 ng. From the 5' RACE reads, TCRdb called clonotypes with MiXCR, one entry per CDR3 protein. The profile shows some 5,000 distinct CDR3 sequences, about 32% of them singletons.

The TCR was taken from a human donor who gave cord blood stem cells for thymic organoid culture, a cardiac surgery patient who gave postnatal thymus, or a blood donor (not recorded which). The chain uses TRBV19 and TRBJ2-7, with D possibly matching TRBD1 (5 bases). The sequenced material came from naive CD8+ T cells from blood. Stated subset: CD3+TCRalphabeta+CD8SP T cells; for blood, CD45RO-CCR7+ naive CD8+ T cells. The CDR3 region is CASSVRVSYEQYF. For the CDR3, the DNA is TGTGCCAGTAGTGTCAGGGTTTCCTACGAGCAGTACTTC.